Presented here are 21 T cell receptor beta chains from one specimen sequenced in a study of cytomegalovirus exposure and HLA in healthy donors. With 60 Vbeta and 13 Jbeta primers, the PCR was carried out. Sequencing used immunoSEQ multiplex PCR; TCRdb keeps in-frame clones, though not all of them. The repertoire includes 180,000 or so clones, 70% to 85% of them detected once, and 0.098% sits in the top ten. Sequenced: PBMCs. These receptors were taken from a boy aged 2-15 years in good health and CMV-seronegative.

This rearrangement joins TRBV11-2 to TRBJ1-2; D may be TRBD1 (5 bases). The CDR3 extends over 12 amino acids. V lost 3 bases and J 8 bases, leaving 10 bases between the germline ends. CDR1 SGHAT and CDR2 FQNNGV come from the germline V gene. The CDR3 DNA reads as TGTGCCAGCAGCTTTGGGGCGCGGGGCTACACCTTC. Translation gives CASSFGARGYTF.

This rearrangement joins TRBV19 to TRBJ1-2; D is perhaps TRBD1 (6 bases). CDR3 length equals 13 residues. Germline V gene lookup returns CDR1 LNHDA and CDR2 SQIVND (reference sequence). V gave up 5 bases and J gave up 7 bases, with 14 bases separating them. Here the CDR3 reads CASSSRNRAGYTF. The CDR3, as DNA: TGTGCCAGTAGTTCACGGAACAGGGCTGGCTACACCTTC. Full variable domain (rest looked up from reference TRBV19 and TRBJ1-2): DGGITQSPKYLFRKEGQNVTLSCEQNLNHDAMYWYRQDPGQGLRLIYYSQIVNDFQKGDIAEGYSVSREKKESFPLTVTSAQKNPTAFYLCASSSRNRAGYTFGSGTRLTVV.

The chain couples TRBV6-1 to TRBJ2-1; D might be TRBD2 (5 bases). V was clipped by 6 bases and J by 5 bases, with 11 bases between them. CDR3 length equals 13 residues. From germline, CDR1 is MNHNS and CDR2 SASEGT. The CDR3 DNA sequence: TGTGCCAGCAGCTTTGACTATGACAATGAGCAGTTCTTC. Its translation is CASSFDYDNEQFF.

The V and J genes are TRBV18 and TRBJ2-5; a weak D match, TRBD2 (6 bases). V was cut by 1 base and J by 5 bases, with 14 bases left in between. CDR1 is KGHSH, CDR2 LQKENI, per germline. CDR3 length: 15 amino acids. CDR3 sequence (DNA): TGTGCCAGCTCACCACGGCAGGAGGGTTCGGAGACCCAGTACTTC. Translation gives CASSPRQEGSETQYF.

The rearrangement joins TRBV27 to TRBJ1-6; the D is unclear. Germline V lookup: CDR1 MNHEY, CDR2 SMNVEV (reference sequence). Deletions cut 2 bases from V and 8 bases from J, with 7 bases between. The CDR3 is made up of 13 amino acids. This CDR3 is CASSLHRYSPLHF. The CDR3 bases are TGTGCCAGCAGTTTACATAGATATTCACCCCTCCACTTT.

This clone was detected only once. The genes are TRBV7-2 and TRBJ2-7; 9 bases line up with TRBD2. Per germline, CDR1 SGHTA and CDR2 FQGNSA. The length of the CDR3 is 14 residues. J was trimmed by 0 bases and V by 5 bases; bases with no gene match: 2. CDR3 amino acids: CASSLLAGSYEQYF. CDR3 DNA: TGTGCCAGCAGCCTACTAGCGGGCTCCTACGAGCAGTACTTC.

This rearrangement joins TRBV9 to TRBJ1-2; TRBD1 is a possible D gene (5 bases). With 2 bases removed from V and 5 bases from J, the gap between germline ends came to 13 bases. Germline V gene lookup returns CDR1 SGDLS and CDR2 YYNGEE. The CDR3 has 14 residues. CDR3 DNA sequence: TGTGCCAGCAGCGTTCTCAGGGTATGGTATGGCTACACCTTC. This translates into CASSVLRVWYGYTF.

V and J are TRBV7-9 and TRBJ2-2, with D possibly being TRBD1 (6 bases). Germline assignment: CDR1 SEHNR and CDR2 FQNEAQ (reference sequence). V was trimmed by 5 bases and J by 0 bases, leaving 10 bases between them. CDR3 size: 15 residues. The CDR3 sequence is CASSPQGSNTGELFF. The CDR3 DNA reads TGTGCCAGCAGCCCACAGGGATCGAACACCGGGGAGCTGTTTTTT.

CDR3 sequence: CASSLQGNEKLFF. CDR3 coding DNA: TGTGCCAGCAGTTTACAGGGTAATGAAAAACTGTTTTTT. The rearrangement joins TRBV6-5 to TRBJ1-4, with D possibly matching TRBD1 (6 bases). The germline gives CDR1 MNHEY, CDR2 SVGAGI. V dropped 4 bases and J dropped 4 bases, with 7 bases sitting between them. The length of the CDR3 is 13 residues.

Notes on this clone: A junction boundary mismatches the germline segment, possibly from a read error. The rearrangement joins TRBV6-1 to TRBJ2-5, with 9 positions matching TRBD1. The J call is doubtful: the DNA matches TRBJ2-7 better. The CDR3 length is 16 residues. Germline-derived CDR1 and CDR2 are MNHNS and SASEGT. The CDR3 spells CASRETWTGDSNEQYF. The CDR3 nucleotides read TGTGCCAGCAGGGAAACCTGGACAGGGGACTCCAACGAGCAGTACTTC.

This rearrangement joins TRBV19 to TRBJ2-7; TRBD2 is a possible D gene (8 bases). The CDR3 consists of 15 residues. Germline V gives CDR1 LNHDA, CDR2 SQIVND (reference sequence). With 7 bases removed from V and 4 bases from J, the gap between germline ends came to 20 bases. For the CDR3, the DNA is TGTGCCAGTACCCCGGGAGGGGACAGCCGATACGAGCAGTACTTC. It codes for CASTPGGDSRYEQYF.

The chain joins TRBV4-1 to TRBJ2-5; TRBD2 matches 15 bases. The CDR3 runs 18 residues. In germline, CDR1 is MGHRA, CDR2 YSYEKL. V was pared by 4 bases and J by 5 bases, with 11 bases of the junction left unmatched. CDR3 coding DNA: TGCGCCAGCAGCCGAGGGACTAGCGGGGGGCCCGCCTGGGAGACCCAGTACTTC. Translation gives CASSRGTSGGPAWETQYF.

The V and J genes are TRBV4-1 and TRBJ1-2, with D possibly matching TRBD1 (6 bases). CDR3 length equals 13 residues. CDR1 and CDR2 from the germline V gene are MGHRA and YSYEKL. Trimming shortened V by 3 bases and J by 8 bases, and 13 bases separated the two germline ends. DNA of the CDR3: TGCGCCAGCAGCCAGATACTCAGGGGAGGCTACACCTTC. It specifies CASSQILRGGYTF.

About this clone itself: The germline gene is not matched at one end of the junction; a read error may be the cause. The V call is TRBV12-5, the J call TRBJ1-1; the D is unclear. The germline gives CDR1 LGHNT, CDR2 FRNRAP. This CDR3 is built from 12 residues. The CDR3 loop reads CASGLDNTEAFF. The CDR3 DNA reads TGTGCTAGTGGCTTAGACAACACTGAAGCCTTCTTT.

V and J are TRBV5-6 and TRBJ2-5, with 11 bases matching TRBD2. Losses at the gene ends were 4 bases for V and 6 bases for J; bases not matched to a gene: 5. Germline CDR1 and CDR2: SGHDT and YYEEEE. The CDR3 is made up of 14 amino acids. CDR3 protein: CASSSGTSGKTQYF. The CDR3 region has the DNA TGTGCCAGCAGCAGTGGGACTAGCGGTAAGACCCAGTACTTC.

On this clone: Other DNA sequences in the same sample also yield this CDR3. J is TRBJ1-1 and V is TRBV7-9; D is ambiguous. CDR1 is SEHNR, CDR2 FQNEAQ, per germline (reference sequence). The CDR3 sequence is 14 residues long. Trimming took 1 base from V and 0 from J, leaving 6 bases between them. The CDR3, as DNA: TGTGCCAGCAGCTTAGGACAAATGAACACTGAAGCTTTCTTT. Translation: CASSLGQMNTEAFF.

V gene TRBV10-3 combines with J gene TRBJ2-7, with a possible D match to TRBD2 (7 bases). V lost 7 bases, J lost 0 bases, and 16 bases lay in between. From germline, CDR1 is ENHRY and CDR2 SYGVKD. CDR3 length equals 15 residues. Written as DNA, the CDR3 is TGTGCCATCATGGGGGGGCGGGGGAACTCCTACGAGCAGTACTTC. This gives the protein CAIMGGRGNSYEQYF.

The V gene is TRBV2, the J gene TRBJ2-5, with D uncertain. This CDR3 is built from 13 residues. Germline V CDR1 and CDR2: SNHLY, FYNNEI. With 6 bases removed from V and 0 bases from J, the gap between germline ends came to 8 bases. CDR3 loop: CASSDDNQETQYF. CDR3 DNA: TGTGCCAGCAGCGACGACAACCAAGAGACCCAGTACTTC. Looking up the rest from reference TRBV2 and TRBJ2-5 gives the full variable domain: EPEVTQTPSHQVTQMGQEVILRCVPISNHLYFYWYRQILGQKVEFLVSFYNNEISEKSEIFDDQFSVERPDGSNFTLKIRSTKLEDSAMYFCASSDDNQETQYFGPGTRLLVL.

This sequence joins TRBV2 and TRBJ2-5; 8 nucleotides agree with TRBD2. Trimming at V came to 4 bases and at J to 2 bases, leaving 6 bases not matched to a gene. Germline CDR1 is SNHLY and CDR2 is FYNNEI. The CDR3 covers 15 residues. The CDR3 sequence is CASSAGLGQQETQYF. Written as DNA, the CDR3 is TGTGCCAGCAGTGCGGGACTAGGACAACAAGAGACCCAGTACTTC.

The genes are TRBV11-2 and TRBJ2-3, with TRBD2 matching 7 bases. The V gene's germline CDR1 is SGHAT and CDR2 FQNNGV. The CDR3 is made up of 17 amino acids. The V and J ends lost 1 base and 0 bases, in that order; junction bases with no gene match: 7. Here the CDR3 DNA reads TGTGCCAGCAGCTTAGCCTCACAAGCGGGGAGCACAGATACGCAGTATTTT. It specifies CASSLASQAGSTDTQYF. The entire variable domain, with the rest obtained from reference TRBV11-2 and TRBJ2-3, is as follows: EAGVAQSPRYKIIEKRQSVAFWCNPISGHATLYWYQQILGQGPKLLIQFQNNGVVDDSQLPKDRFSAERLKGVDSTLKIQPAKLEDSAVYLCASSLASQAGSTDTQYFGPGTRLTVL.

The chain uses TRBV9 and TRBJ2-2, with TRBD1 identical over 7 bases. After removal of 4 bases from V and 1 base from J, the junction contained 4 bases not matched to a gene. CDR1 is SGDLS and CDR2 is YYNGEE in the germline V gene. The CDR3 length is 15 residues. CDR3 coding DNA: TGTGCCAGCAGCCCCCGGACAGGGAACACCGGGGAGCTGTTTTTT. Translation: CASSPRTGNTGELFF.